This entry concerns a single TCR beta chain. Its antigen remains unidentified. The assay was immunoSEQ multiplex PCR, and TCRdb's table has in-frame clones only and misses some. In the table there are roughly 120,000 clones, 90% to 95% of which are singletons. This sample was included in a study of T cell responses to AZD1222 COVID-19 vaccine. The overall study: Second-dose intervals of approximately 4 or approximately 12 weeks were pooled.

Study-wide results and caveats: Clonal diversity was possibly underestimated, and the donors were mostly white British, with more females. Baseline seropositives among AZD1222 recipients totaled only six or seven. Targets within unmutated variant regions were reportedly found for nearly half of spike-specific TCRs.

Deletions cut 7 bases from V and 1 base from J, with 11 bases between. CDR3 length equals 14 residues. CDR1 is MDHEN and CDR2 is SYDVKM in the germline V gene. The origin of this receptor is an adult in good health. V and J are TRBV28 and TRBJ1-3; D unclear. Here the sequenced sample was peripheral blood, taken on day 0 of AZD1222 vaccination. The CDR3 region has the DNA TGTGCCAGCACGCCCGGGCAGTCTGGAAACACCATATATTTT. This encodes CASTPGQSGNTIYF.